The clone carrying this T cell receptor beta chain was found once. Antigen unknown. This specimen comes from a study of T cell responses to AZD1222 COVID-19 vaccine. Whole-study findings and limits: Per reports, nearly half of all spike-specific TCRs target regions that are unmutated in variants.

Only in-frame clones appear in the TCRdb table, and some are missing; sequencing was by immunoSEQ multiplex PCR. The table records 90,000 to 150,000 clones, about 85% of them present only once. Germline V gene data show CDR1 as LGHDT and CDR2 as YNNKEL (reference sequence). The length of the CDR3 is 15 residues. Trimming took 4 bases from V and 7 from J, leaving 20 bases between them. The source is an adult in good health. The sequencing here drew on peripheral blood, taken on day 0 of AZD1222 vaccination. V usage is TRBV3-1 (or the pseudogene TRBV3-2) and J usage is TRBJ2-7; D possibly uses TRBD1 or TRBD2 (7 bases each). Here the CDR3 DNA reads TGTGCCAGCAGCCCATGGGGTCCAGGGGGGGAGGAGCAGTACTTC. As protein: CASSPWGPGGEEQYF.